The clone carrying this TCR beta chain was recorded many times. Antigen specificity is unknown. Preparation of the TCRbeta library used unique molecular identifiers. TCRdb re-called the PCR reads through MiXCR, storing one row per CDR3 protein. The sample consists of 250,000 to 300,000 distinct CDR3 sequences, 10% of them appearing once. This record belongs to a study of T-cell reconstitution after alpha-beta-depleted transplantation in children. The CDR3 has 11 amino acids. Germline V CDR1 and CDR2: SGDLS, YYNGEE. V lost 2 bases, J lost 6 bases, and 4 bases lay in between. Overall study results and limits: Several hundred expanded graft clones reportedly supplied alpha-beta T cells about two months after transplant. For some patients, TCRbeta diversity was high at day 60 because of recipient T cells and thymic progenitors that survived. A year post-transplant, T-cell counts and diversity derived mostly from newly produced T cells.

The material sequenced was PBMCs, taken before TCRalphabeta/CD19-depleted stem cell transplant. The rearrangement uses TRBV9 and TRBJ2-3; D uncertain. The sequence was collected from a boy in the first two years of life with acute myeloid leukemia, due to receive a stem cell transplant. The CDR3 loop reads CASSVGDTQYF. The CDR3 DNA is TGTGCCAGCAGCGTGGGGGATACGCAGTATTTT.